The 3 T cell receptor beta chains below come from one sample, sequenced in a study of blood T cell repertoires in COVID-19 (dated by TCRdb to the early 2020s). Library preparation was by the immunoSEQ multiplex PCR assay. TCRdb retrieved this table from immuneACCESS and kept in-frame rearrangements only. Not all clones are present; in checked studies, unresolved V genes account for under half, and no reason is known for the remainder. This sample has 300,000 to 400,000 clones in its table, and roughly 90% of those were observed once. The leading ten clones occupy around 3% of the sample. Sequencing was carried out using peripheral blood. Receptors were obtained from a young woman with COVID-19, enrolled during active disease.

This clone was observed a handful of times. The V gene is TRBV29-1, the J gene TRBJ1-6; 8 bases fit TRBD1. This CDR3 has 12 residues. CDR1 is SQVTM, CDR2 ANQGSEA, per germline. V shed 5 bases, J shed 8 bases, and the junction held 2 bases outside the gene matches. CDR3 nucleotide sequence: TGCAGCGTTTCGGGACAGGATTCACCCCTCCACTTT. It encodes CSVSGQDSPLHF.

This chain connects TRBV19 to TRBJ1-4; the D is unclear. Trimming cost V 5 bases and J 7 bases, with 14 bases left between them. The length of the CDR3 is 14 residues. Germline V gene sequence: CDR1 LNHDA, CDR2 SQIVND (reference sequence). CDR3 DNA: TGTGCCAGTAGTCCCGGGAGCCACGGTGAAAAACTGTTTTTT. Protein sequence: CASSPGSHGEKLFF.

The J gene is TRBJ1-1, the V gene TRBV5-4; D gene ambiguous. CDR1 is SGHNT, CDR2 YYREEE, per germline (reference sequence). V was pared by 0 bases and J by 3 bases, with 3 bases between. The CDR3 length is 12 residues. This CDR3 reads CASSLVDTEAFF. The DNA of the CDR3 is TGTGCCAGCAGCTTGGTAGACACTGAAGCTTTCTTT.